These T cell receptor beta chains were read from a single sample in a study of blood T cells in healthy people across ages. A single record per CDR3 protein comes from TCRdb applying MiXCR to the 5' RACE reads. The table shows 650,000 or so distinct CDR3 sequences, with approximately 52% occurring only once. Sequenced material: blood. The receptors here all came from a woman older than 75 in good health. CDR3s include the opening cysteine and the closing phenylalanine or tryptophan. D genes are given only for firm matches. Clone size is stated in some rows and not others, as once, few, many or a class when expanded.

CDR3aa	CDR3nt	abundance	v_gene	d_gene	j_gene
CASSLAGAPGELFF	TGTGCCAGCAGCTTGGCAGGTGCCCCCGGGGAGCTGTTTTTT	few	TRBV7-9	NA	TRBJ2-2
CASRGTGADTGELFF	TGTGCCAGCAGGGGGACAGGGGCTGACACCGGGGAGCTGTTTTTT	NA	TRBV2	TRBD1	TRBJ2-2
CASSVWGNYGYTF	TGTGCCAGCAGTGTTTGGGGGAACTATGGCTACACCTTC	NA	TRBV27	NA	TRBJ1-2
CASSLSVSASNYGYTF	TGCGCCAGCAGCTTGTCCGTGTCAGCATCTAACTATGGCTACACCTTC	NA	TRBV5-1	NA	TRBJ1-2
CASRPDSFLGGYTF	TGTGCCAGCAGACCTGACAGTTTCCTCGGGGGCTACACCTTC	few	TRBV7-2	NA	TRBJ1-2
CSVEAGATESTQYF	TGCAGCGTTGAGGCAGGGGCGACCGAGAGTACGCAGTATTTT	NA	TRBV29-1	NA	TRBJ2-3
CASSPPLDPPDTQYF	TGTGCCAGCAGTCCCCCTCTCGACCCCCCAGATACGCAGTATTTT	many	TRBV28	NA	TRBJ2-3
CASSMGSNSGIIYEQYF	TGCGCCAGCTCAATGGGGAGCAATAGCGGGATCATCTACGAGCAGTACTTC	many	TRBV5-1	TRBD2	TRBJ2-7
CASSLFSGRIYETQYF	TGTGCCAGCAGCTTGTTTTCGGGACGAATTTATGAGACCCAGTACTTC	NA	TRBV5-6	NA	TRBJ2-5
CASSYRTYEQYF	TGTGCCAGCAGTTACCGAACCTACGAGCAGTACTTC	NA	TRBV6-6	NA	TRBJ2-7
CASSLPRPRHNTEAFF	TGTGCCAGCAGCCTTCCCCGTCCTCGACATAACACTGAAGCTTTCTTT	NA	TRBV6-6	NA	TRBJ1-1
CSARGPANTGELFF	TGCAGTGCTAGGGGACCAGCGAACACCGGGGAGCTGTTTTTT	many	TRBV20-1	NA	TRBJ2-2
CASSPDGGQTQYF	TGTGCCAGCAGCCCTGACGGCGGGCAGACCCAGTACTTC	NA	TRBV7-8	NA	TRBJ2-5
CASIPGSSYEQYF	TGTGCCAGCATTCCCGGGTCCTCCTACGAGCAGTACTTC	NA	TRBV12-3/TRBV12-4	NA	TRBJ2-7
CASSLILEKLFF	TGTGCCAGCAGCTTAATATTGGAAAAACTGTTTTTT	NA	TRBV7-9	NA	TRBJ1-4
CASKVDGNTEAFF	TGTGCCAGCAAGGTCGACGGGAACACTGAAGCTTTCTTT	NA	TRBV2	NA	TRBJ1-1
CASRPLAIKTVTEAFF	TGTGCCAGCAGGCCCCTGGCGATCAAAACAGTGACCGAAGCTTTCTTT	NA	TRBV6-2/TRBV6-3	NA	TRBJ1-1
CASSPTFAEGDTQYF	TGTGCCTCCTCTCCAACATTCGCCGAGGGGGATACGCAGTATTTT	NA	TRBV3-1	NA	TRBJ2-3
CASSPDPLASRAFF	TGTGCCAGCAGTCCTGACCCCCTGGCATCCCGGGCTTTCTTT	NA	TRBV28	NA	TRBJ1-1
CASSQDSGMQETQYF	TGTGCCAGCAGCCAAGATAGTGGGATGCAAGAGACCCAGTACTTC	many	TRBV3-1	NA	TRBJ2-5
CASRPDRLASYEQYF	TGTGCCAGCAGACCGGACAGGCTAGCCTCCTACGAGCAGTACTTC	NA	TRBV7-2	TRBD1	TRBJ2-7
CASSQGTGQGRHEQFF	TGCGCCAGCAGCCAAGGGACCGGACAGGGGCGTCATGAGCAGTTCTTC	NA	TRBV4-3	TRBD1	TRBJ2-1
CSASGDQGPSSTQYF	TGCAGTGCTAGTGGGGATCAGGGGCCCTCTTCGACCCAGTACTTC	few	TRBV20-1	NA	TRBJ2-5
CASSYPDLGNQPQHF	TGTGCCAGCAGTTACCCGGATCTGGGCAATCAGCCCCAGCATTTT	NA	TRBV6-6	NA	TRBJ1-5
CASSHNRGSSYEQYF	TGCGCCAGCAGCCATAACAGGGGGAGCTCCTACGAGCAGTACTTC	NA	TRBV4-1	TRBD1	TRBJ2-7
CASSQDWSDTQYF	TGCGCCAGCAGCCAAGATTGGTCCGATACGCAGTATTTT	NA	TRBV4-3	NA	TRBJ2-3
CASSEGTDRWNTGGLFF	TGTGCCAGCAGTGAAGGGACTGACAGGTGGAACACCGGGGGGCTGTTTTTT	NA	TRBV2	NA	TRBJ2-2
CASSLGEGSGANVLTF	TGTGCCAGCAGCTTAGGTGAAGGCTCTGGGGCCAACGTCCTGACTTTC	NA	TRBV7-9	NA	TRBJ2-6
CASSPTRQGGSETQYF	TGTGCCAGCAGCCCTACGAGACAGGGGGGTTCAGAGACCCAGTACTTC	NA	TRBV7-2	TRBD1	TRBJ2-5
CASNPGQGIRGYTF	TGTGCCAGCAACCCGGGACAGGGGATTCGTGGCTACACCTTC	many	TRBV12-3/TRBV12-4	TRBD1	TRBJ1-2
CAIRNGSYNEQFF	TGTGCCATCAGAAACGGCTCCTACAATGAGCAGTTCTTC	NA	TRBV10-3	NA	TRBJ2-1
CASRKGQLNTEAFF	TGTGCCAGCAGAAAGGGACAGCTTAACACTGAAGCTTTCTTT	many	TRBV12-3/TRBV12-4	TRBD1	TRBJ1-1
CASSPRTGSQETQYF	TGTGCCAGCAGTCCCCGGACAGGGAGCCAAGAGACCCAGTACTTC	few	TRBV27	TRBD1	TRBJ2-5
CANGGVKRAQYF	TGTGCCAACGGGGGGGTCAAGAGGGCCCAGTACTTC	NA	TRBV28	TRBD2	TRBJ2-5
CSARDDPDEKQYF	TGCAGTGCTAGAGATGACCCCGATGAGAAGCAGTACTTC	NA	TRBV20-1	NA	TRBJ2-5
CSVEGPGGGYTF	TGCAGCGTTGAAGGGCCAGGGGGTGGCTACACCTTC	NA	TRBV29-1	TRBD1	TRBJ1-2
CASSFSQGPYGYTF	TGTGCCAGCAGCTTCTCGCAGGGTCCCTATGGCTACACCTTC	few	TRBV7-2	NA	TRBJ1-2
CASTRDGNEKLFF	TGTGCCAGCACGAGAGACGGTAATGAAAAACTGTTTTTT	NA	TRBV6-2/TRBV6-3	NA	TRBJ1-4
CSVGSGRGGELFF	TGCAGCGTTGGGAGCGGGAGGGGCGGGGAGCTGTTTTTT	NA	TRBV29-1	TRBD2	TRBJ2-2
CASSSLTGSTYEQYF	TGCGCCAGCAGCTCCCTGACAGGTTCAACCTACGAGCAGTACTTC	many	TRBV5-1	NA	TRBJ2-7